This T cell receptor (beta chain) appears in the sequencing data of a study of cytomegalovirus exposure and HLA in healthy donors. Study-wide points: Fewer N-insertions (relative to the roughly 630-donor mean) were reportedly seen in an Asian-associated ancestry cluster in a later analysis.

It was with 60 Vbeta and 13 Jbeta primers that the PCR ran. Libraries were prepared by immunoSEQ multiplex PCR; TCRdb keeps only in-frame clonotypes and omits some of them. The sample has under 150,000 clones, 75% to 85% seen once. The donors gave bone marrow, and they were healthy. Donors likely had unrecorded immune exposures despite being nominally healthy when sampled. On this clone itself: What it recognizes is unknown.

The CDR3 runs to 18 residues. CDR1 is SGHTA, CDR2 FQGNSA, per germline. Between the trimmed V and J ends, which lost 5 bases and 7 bases, there was a span of 27 bases. The receptor comes from a female donor in good health and CMV-seronegative. V gene TRBV7-2 combines with J gene TRBJ1-5, with a tentative D call TRBD1 (6 bases). The source material was PBMCs. CDR3 sequence (DNA): TGTGCCAGCAGCCCCACCTCCCCCGTTACAGGGACTAGGCAGCCCCAGCATTTT. This encodes CASSPTSPVTGTRQPQHF. Variable domain in full (rest from reference TRBV7-2 and TRBJ1-5): GAGVSQSPSNKVTEKGKDVELRCDPISGHTALYWYRQSLGQGLEFLIYFQGNSAPDKSGLPSDRFSAERTGGSVSTLTIQRTQQEDSAVYLCASSPTSPVTGTRQPQHFGDGTRLSIL.